This T cell receptor beta chain was documented in a study of T-cell memory formation after mild COVID-19. The ends were cut back, 5 bases at V and 5 bases at J, with 12 bases in the middle. The CDR3 sequence is 13 residues long. Per germline, CDR1 SGHTA and CDR2 FQGNSA. Libraries for TCRalpha and TCRbeta carried sample barcodes and unique molecular identifiers via 5'RACE. TCRdb used MiXCR to reprocess the 5' RACE reads, holding one entry per CDR3 protein. The table has more than 300,000 distinct CDR3 sequences, roughly an eighth seen once. In this sample, this clonotype turned up many times. Its specificity is not known. Whole-study findings and limits: Contracting clones from day 15 to 85 had balanced CD4/CD8; later expanders favoured CD4+. The pre-infection memory compartment contained some responding clones, suggesting cross-reactive memory joined.

The TCR originated in a young man who had mild COVID-19 (a few samples of this study predate the infection). Cell type and time point are not known. Sequenced: PBMCs or a T cell subset sorted from them (not recorded which). This chain uses TRBV7-2 with TRBJ2-5; no reliable D call. The CDR3 DNA reads TGTGCCAGCAGCCCGACTGGGATGGAGACCCAGTACTTC. Encoded protein: CASSPTGMETQYF.